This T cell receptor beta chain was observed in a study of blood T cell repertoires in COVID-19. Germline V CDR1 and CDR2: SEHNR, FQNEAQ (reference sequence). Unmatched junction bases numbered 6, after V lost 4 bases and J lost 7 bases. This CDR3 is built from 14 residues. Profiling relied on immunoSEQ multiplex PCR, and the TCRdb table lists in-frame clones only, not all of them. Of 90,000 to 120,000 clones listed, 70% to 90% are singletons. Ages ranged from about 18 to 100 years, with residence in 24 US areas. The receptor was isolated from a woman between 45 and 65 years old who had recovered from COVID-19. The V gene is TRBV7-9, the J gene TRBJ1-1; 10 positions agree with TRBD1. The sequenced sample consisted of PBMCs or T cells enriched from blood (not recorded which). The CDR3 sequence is CASSSDRGGDEAFF. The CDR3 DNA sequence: TGTGCCAGCAGCTCGGACAGGGGGGGAGATGAAGCTTTCTTT. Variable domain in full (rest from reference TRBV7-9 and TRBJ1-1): DTGVSQNPRHKITKRGQNVTFRCDPISEHNRLYWYRQTLGQGPEFLTYFQNEAQLEKSRLLSDRFSAERPKGSFSTLEIQRTEQGDSAMYLCASSSDRGGDEAFFGQGTRLTVV.